This TCR beta chain emerged from a study of blood T cell repertoires in COVID-19. Sequencing was performed with immunoSEQ multiplex PCR; in TCRdb, only in-frame clones are kept and a portion is missing. The sample shows fewer than 300,000 clones, 75% to 85% of them seen only once. V gave up 5 bases and J gave up 8 bases, with 29 bases separating them. The germline V gene has CDR1 SEHNR and CDR2 FQNEAQ (reference sequence). The CDR3 loop spans 18 amino acids. This receptor was taken from a man aged 50-60 years with active or convalescent COVID-19. Sample: peripheral blood. The V gene is TRBV7-9, the J gene TRBJ2-3, with D maybe TRBD2 (5 bases). The CDR3 sequence is CASSQARGTRVMGRTQYF. Here the CDR3 DNA reads TGTGCCAGCAGCCAAGCCCGGGGAACCAGAGTGATGGGCCGTACGCAGTATTTT.